The clone carrying this TCR beta chain was seen ten or more times. The antigen remains undetermined. The data originate from a study of T cells in Graves' hyperthyroidism and ophthalmopathy. TCR beta CDR3 sequences were amplified from RNA transcripts. An initial round of RT-PCR targeting the TCR CDR3 relied on the HTBI primer set. MiXCR, run by TCRdb on the multiplex PCR reads, gives a single entry per CDR3 protein. Of over 650,000 distinct CDR3 sequences listed, roughly 15% were seen once; the top ten hold under 10%. Study-wide results and limits: Through a model of 13 V-J features, ophthalmopathy was separated from stable hyperthyroidism.

V lost 4 bases and J lost 1, with 11 bases in between. The CDR3 contains 14 residues. Germline V lookup: CDR1 SGHDT, CDR2 YYEEEE. The diagnoses drew upon clinical symptoms, serum thyroxine and TRAb, thyroid ultrasound and orbital computed tomography. The chain couples TRBV5-6 to TRBJ1-1; the D is unclear. The sequence was obtained from a man aged 18 to 29 with Graves' hyperthyroidism. The sample consisted of blood. DNA for the CDR3: TGTGCCAGCAGCCCCGGGGTGACGAACACTGAAGCTTTCTTT. It specifies CASSPGVTNTEAFF.